The 23 T cell receptor beta chains listed next were all sequenced from one sample in a study of shared clonotypes between healthy human individuals. Sequencing was performed with immunoSEQ multiplex PCR; in TCRdb, only in-frame clones are kept and a portion is missing. Here the sample spans roughly 2.5 million clones, just over 90% being singletons. Material for sequencing was naive CD4+ T cells sorted from blood. Subset specified: CD45RA+ positively selected. The source of these receptors is a man in his late teens or twenties in good health.

CDR3 bases: TGTGCCAGCAGCTTGACCCTACAGGGGCCCACTGAAGCTTTCTTT. Residues: CASSLTLQGPTEAFF. The rearrangement joins TRBV5-6 to TRBJ1-1, with TRBD1 identical over 7 bases. The V gene end was trimmed by 1 base and the J gene end by 4 bases; junction bases not matched to a gene: 7. The V gene's germline CDR1 is SGHDT and CDR2 YYEEEE. The CDR3 contains 15 residues.

The rearrangement joins TRBV28 to TRBJ1-2, with TRBD1 matching over 10 bases. Germline CDR1 MDHEN, CDR2 SYDVKM. After removal of 5 bases from V and 4 bases from J, the junction contained 7 bases not matched to a gene. The CDR3 extends over 15 amino acids. This CDR3 reads CASSPRTGGGYGYTF. The CDR3 nucleotides are TGTGCCAGCAGTCCGAGGACAGGGGGGGGCTATGGCTACACCTTC.

The chain links TRBV5-1 to TRBJ1-5; no clear D gene. There are 13 residues in the CDR3. Trimming shortened V by 2 bases and J by 7 bases, and 10 bases separated the two germline ends. Germline V gene sequence: CDR1 SGHRS, CDR2 YFSETQ. CDR3 region: CASSLITEQPQHF. CDR3 nucleotides: TGCGCCAGCAGCTTAATCACCGAACAGCCCCAGCATTTT.

This rearrangement joins TRBV5-1 to TRBJ2-3; unclear D gene. V lost 3 bases to trimming and J lost 4 bases, with 6 bases between them. Germline V lookup: CDR1 SGHRS, CDR2 YFSETQ. The CDR3 is 12 amino acids. CDR3 protein: CASSSDPDTQYF. The CDR3 DNA sequence: TGCGCCAGCAGCTCGGACCCAGATACGCAGTATTTT.

This chain joins TRBV2 and TRBJ2-7; D is ambiguous. The CDR3 length is 14 residues. Germline CDR1 is SNHLY and CDR2 is FYNNEI. Trimming removed 3 bases from V and 2 bases from J, with 11 bases in between. CDR3 DNA: TGTGCCAGCAGTGAGTACCGTTCCCCCTACGAGCAGTACTTC. This sequence encodes CASSEYRSPYEQYF.

The chain has TRBV9 and TRBJ2-1; either TRBD1 or TRBD2 may supply D (6 bases each). Germline-derived CDR1 and CDR2 are SGDLS and YYNGEE. The CDR3 spans 15 residues. The V gene lost 4 bases and the J gene lost 9 bases, with 20 bases spanning the gap. For the CDR3, the DNA is TGTGCCAGCAGCTTACCAGGGTCGGGGGCAAGTGAGCAGTTCTTC. This codes for CASSLPGSGASEQFF.

The chain links TRBV7-2 to TRBJ2-3; D call uncertain. From germline, CDR1 is SGHTA and CDR2 FQGNSA. Between the trimmed V and J ends, which lost 5 bases and 0 bases, there was a span of 9 bases. CDR3 size: 14 residues. CDR3 region: CASSPASSTDTQYF. CDR3 coding DNA: TGTGCCAGCAGCCCGGCTTCTAGCACAGATACGCAGTATTTT.

The rearrangement joins TRBV25-1 to TRBJ1-1; tentatively, D is TRBD1 (5 bases). The CDR3 extends over 17 amino acids. The V gene lost 0 bases and the J gene lost 1 base, with 15 bases spanning the gap. The V gene's germline CDR1 is MGHDK and CDR2 SYGVNS. CDR3 in DNA: TGTGCCAGCAGTGAATATGTCCGGGGGGTAGGGAACACTGAAGCTTTCTTT. It codes for CASSEYVRGVGNTEAFF. The variable domain in full, with the rest retrieved from reference TRBV25-1 and TRBJ1-1, is EADIYQTPRYLVIGTGKKITLECSQTMGHDKMYWYQQDPGMELHLIHYSYGVNSTEKGDLSSESTVSRIRTEHFPLTLESARPSHTSQYLCASSEYVRGVGNTEAFFGQGTRLTVV.

This sequence joins TRBV30 and TRBJ2-5; TRBD2 agrees at 10 bases. The last part of the DNA fits TRBJ2-7 better; the J call may be wrong. CDR3 length equals 13 residues. CDR1 is GTSNPN, CDR2 SVGIG, per germline (reference sequence). CDR3 residues: CAWNSGRTYEQYF. As DNA, the CDR3 is TGTGCCTGGAATAGCGGGAGGACCTACGAGCAGTACTTC.

The rearrangement links TRBV10-3 to TRBJ2-7; D perhaps matches TRBD2 (5 bases). With 4 bases removed from V and 5 bases from J, the gap between germline ends came to 12 bases. The CDR3 has 13 amino acids. Germline assignment: CDR1 ENHRY and CDR2 SYGVKD. The CDR3 is CAISVTGMDEQYF. The CDR3 DNA reads TGTGCCATCAGTGTAACGGGAATGGACGAGCAGTACTTC.

The chain couples TRBV7-2 to TRBJ1-4; TRBD1 aligns across 7 bases. The CDR3 loop spans 15 amino acids. Germline CDR1 SGHTA, CDR2 FQGNSA. With V trimmed by 1 base and J by 5 bases, 4 bases remained unmatched. CDR3 coding DNA: TGTGCCAGCAGCTTAGGGGGACAGAAAAATGAAAAACTGTTTTTT. It translates to CASSLGGQKNEKLFF.

The chain joins TRBV2 to TRBJ1-2, with 7 positions matching TRBD1. Per the germline V gene, CDR1 is SNHLY and CDR2 is FYNNEI. The CDR3 contains 14 residues. Trimming took 7 bases from V and 2 from J; bases not matched to a gene: 7. CDR3 region: CASTRQGQNYGYTF. The CDR3 DNA is TGTGCCAGCACAAGACAGGGCCAGAACTATGGCTACACCTTC. The complete variable domain, with remaining parts taken from reference TRBV2 and TRBJ1-2, reads EPEVTQTPSHQVTQMGQEVILRCVPISNHLYFYWYRQILGQKVEFLVSFYNNEISEKSEIFDDQFSVERPDGSNFTLKIRSTKLEDSAMYFCASTRQGQNYGYTFGSGTRLTVV.

This chain uses TRBV6-6 with TRBJ2-7; TRBD1 matches at 7 bases. Trimming cost V 3 bases and J 4 bases; bases outside gene matches: 9. CDR3 size: 15 residues. CDR1 and CDR2 (germline): MNHNY, SVGAGI (reference sequence). Written as DNA, the CDR3 is TGTGCCAGCAGTTATGGCACCGGGACAGCTTACGAGCAGTACTTC. Amino acids: CASSYGTGTAYEQYF.

The chain couples TRBV7-9 to TRBJ1-1; no definite D call. The CDR3 loop spans 13 amino acids. V dropped 7 bases and J dropped 0 bases, with 9 bases sitting between them. Looked up from germline, CDR1 is SEHNR and CDR2 is FQNEAQ (reference sequence). CDR3 coding DNA: TGTGCCAGCAATCTGGGGTTGAACACTGAAGCTTTCTTT. Translating it yields CASNLGLNTEAFF.

The rearrangement links TRBV5-6 to TRBJ2-5, with no clear D. The CDR3 totals 15 residues. CDR1 and CDR2 from the germline V gene are SGHDT and YYEEEE. V lost 1 base and J lost 6, with 16 bases in between. CDR3 sequence reads: CASSLNPGFLQTQYF. The CDR3 coding sequence is TGTGCCAGCAGCTTGAACCCTGGTTTTTTGCAGACCCAGTACTTC.

The chain recombines TRBV6-1 with TRBJ2-4; maybe TRBD2 (5 bases). This CDR3 has 15 amino acids. Looked up from germline, CDR1 is MNHNS and CDR2 is SASEGT. V lost 7 bases and J lost 3, with 16 bases in between. In DNA, the CDR3 is TGTGCCAGCAACCCTTCGGAGGTGGGCAAAAACATTCAGTACTTC. This translates into CASNPSEVGKNIQYF.

The V call is TRBV27, the J call TRBJ1-1, with D tentatively TRBD1 (6 bases). CDR3 length: 17 amino acids. CDR1 and CDR2 from the germline V gene are MNHEY and SMNVEV (reference sequence). V lost 2 bases to trimming and J lost 1 base, with 17 bases between them. The CDR3 sequence is CASSLRGTFLQNTEAFF. The CDR3 bases are TGTGCCAGCAGTTTAAGGGGGACGTTTTTACAGAACACTGAAGCTTTCTTT.

This chain's CDR3 is CAISGIFVLKDNSYEQYF. In nucleotides, the CDR3 is TGTGCCATCAGTGGTATTTTCGTCTTGAAGGACAACTCCTACGAGCAGTACTTC. V is TRBV10-3 and J is TRBJ2-7; possible D gene TRBD1, 5 bases. This CDR3 comprises 18 residues. The V end lost 4 bases, the J end lost 0 bases, and 22 bases lay between the germline ends. Germline V gives CDR1 ENHRY, CDR2 SYGVKD.

This chain connects TRBV28 to TRBJ2-2; D remains ambiguous. Germline V gene sequence: CDR1 MDHEN, CDR2 SYDVKM. Trimming took 3 bases from V and 6 from J, leaving 17 bases between them. The CDR3 is made up of 16 amino acids. The CDR3 protein is CASSFLSLALAGELFF. The CDR3 nucleotides are TGTGCCAGCAGTTTCCTATCTTTGGCTCTCGCCGGGGAGCTGTTTTTT. The variable domain in full, completed from reference TRBV28 and TRBJ2-2, reads DVKVTQSSRYLVKRTGEKVFLECVQDMDHENMFWYRQDPGLGLRLIYFSYDVKMKEKGDIPEGYSVSREKKERFSLILESASTNQTSMYLCASSFLSLALAGELFFGEGSRLTVL.

The chain uses TRBV9 and TRBJ1-3; D unresolved. The CDR3 is 16 amino acids. The V gene's germline CDR1 is SGDLS and CDR2 YYNGEE. V shed 0 bases and J shed 1 base, with 11 bases lying between them. The DNA for the CDR3 is TGTGCCAGCAGCGTAGAGCCCTTCGGATCTGGAAACACCATATATTTT. Translation: CASSVEPFGSGNTIYF.

This rearrangement joins TRBV28 to TRBJ1-4, with a weak D call TRBD1 (5 bases). V was pared by 6 bases and J by 3 bases, with 14 bases between. Per germline, CDR1 MDHEN and CDR2 SYDVKM. CDR3 length: 15 amino acids. In DNA form, the CDR3 reads TGTGCCAGCAGCCCGGGACGGATTTCTAATGAAAAACTGTTTTTT. This codes for CASSPGRISNEKLFF.

This clone was seen once. The DNA of the CDR3 is TGTGCCACCGCCGGGACAGAAAAAGAGACCCAGTACTTC. Protein: CATAGTEKETQYF. The rearrangement links TRBV10-3 to TRBJ2-5; 7 bases agree with TRBD1. J lost 3 bases, V lost 10 bases, and 8 bases had no gene match. This CDR3 has 13 residues. Germline CDR1 reads ENHRY; CDR2 reads SYGVKD.

The rearrangement uses TRBV6-5 and TRBJ1-1; D gene ambiguous. The V gene's germline CDR1 is MNHEY and CDR2 SVGAGI. V lost 0 bases, J lost 4 bases, and 9 bases lay in between. The CDR3 covers 14 residues. CDR3 region: CASSYSYDSTEAFF. For the CDR3, the DNA is TGTGCCAGCAGTTACTCGTATGATAGCACTGAAGCTTTCTTT.